The clone carrying this T cell receptor (beta chain) was detected a few times. Then a second PCR, running about 7 to 11 cycles, was carried out with a sample-barcoded 5' primer and a J-beta primer mix. From the 5' RACE reads, TCRdb called clonotypes with MiXCR, one entry per CDR3 protein. The sample consists of fewer than 2 million distinct CDR3 sequences, 39% of them appearing once. With V trimmed by 0 bases and J by 4 bases, 7 bases remained unmatched. The length of the CDR3 is 17 residues. From germline, CDR1 is MGHRA and CDR2 YSYEKL. The data derive from a study of blood T cells in healthy people across ages.

The sequence derives from a human donor in good health. The rearrangement joins TRBV4-1 to TRBJ2-1, with 9 bases that match TRBD2. The sequenced material came from blood. The CDR3 here is CASSQDRIAGVYNEQFF. CDR3 nucleotide sequence: TGCGCCAGCAGCCAAGATCGAATAGCGGGGGTTTACAATGAGCAGTTCTTC.